The 18 T cell receptor beta chains in this list originate from one sample, sequenced in a study of CD8 T cells in Susac syndrome. Reverse transcription of roughly 0.5 to 1 ug RNA used random hexamers. TCRdb reprocessed the immunoSEQ multiplex PCR reads with MiXCR, giving one entry per CDR3 protein. The table includes approximately 170,000 distinct CDR3 sequences, about 91% detected once. The sequencing sample was made of CD4+ T cells from PBMCs. The source of these receptors is a human donor in good health.

The rearrangement joins TRBV6-1 to TRBJ2-7; D call uncertain. This CDR3 region has 15 residues. Trimming removed 5 bases at V and 4 bases at J, with 18 bases between. CDR1 is MNHNS and CDR2 is SASEGT in the germline V gene. The DNA for the CDR3 is TGTGCCAGCAGTACTGGGCCCCAAAGTATATACGAGCAGTACTTC. Translated: CASSTGPQSIYEQYF.

The genes are TRBV12-3 or TRBV12-4 and TRBJ2-7; D perhaps matches TRBD1 (5 bases). Trimming stripped 1 base from V and 2 bases from J, with 15 bases between. The CDR3 covers 16 residues. For the CDR3, the DNA is TGTGCCAGCAGTTTAGTTCACGGCAGGGCGACCTACGAGCAGTACTTC. As protein: CASSLVHGRATYEQYF.

The V gene is TRBV20-1, the J gene TRBJ2-7; D may be TRBD1 or TRBD2 (6 bases each). V was trimmed by 6 bases and J by 2 bases, leaving 14 bases between them. The CDR3 contains 13 residues. Germline V gene lookup returns CDR1 DFQATT and CDR2 SNEGSKA (reference sequence). The CDR3 here is CSAVRRGAYEQYF. In nucleotides, the CDR3 is TGCAGTGCCGTAAGAAGGGGGGCCTACGAGCAGTACTTC.

A few counts support this clonotype. The chain is built from TRBV5-1 and TRBJ1-1; D is undetermined. The V end lost 6 bases, the J end lost 1 base, and 19 bases lay between the germline ends. CDR1 SGHRS and CDR2 YFSETQ come from the germline V gene. CDR3 length equals 16 residues. As DNA, the CDR3 is TGCGCCAGCACCGAGAACACCGTTGGGGAGAACACTGAAGCTTTCTTT. Encoded protein: CASTENTVGENTEAFF.

This sequence joins TRBV7-2 and TRBJ2-1; 11 bases are shared with TRBD2. Germline CDR1 SGHTA, CDR2 FQGNSA. Trimming cost V 1 base and J 11 bases; bases outside gene matches: 10. CDR3 length: 16 amino acids. CDR3 residues: CASSLDIAGGPFKQFF. In DNA, the CDR3 is TGTGCCAGCAGCTTAGATATAGCGGGGGGGCCCTTTAAGCAGTTCTTC.

The DNA of the CDR3 is TGTGCCAGCAGCCGCCGAGGACTAGCCAAAAACATTCAGTACTTC. It is translated as CASSRRGLAKNIQYF. V gene TRBV11-2 combines with J gene TRBJ2-4, with D possibly TRBD2 on 5 matching bases. V was shortened by 5 bases and J by 0 bases, with 11 bases between the two germline ends. CDR1 SGHAT and CDR2 FQNNGV come from the germline V gene. This CDR3 spans 15 amino acids.

The J gene is TRBJ1-1, the V gene TRBV20-1; no clear D gene. Germline V gene sequence: CDR1 DFQATT, CDR2 SNEGSKA (reference sequence). CDR3 length: 12 residues. Trimming pared 4 bases from V and 1 base from J, leaving 7 bases between. DNA for the CDR3: TGCAGTGCTACCCACAGGAACACTGAAGCTTTCTTT. Residues: CSATHRNTEAFF.

The chain employs TRBV6-5 and TRBJ2-5; D unresolved. CDR3 length: 15 residues. Germline-derived CDR1 and CDR2 are MNHEY and SVGAGI. V lost 0 bases and J 4 bases, leaving 12 bases between the germline ends. Here the CDR3 reads CASSYSPQLRETQYF. The CDR3 nucleotides read TGTGCCAGCAGTTACTCGCCGCAGCTCCGAGAGACCCAGTACTTC.

The genes are TRBV27 and TRBJ1-2; 10 bases are shared with TRBD1. The V and J ends lost 5 bases and 6 bases, in that order; junction bases with no gene match: 9. The CDR3 totals 15 residues. From germline, CDR1 is MNHEY and CDR2 SMNVEV (reference sequence). CDR3 coding DNA: TGTGCCAGCAGTCTCCATAGGGACAGGGGAGATGGCTACACCTTC. Translation gives CASSLHRDRGDGYTF.

This chain uses TRBV19 with TRBJ1-2; D not certain. The CDR3 covers 12 residues. Looked up from germline, CDR1 is LNHDA and CDR2 is SQIVND (reference sequence). V was clipped by 1 base and J by 4 bases, with 4 bases between them. The CDR3 DNA follows: TGTGCCAGTAGTATAGTACCCTATGGCTACACCTTC. This encodes CASSIVPYGYTF.

J is TRBJ2-1 and V is TRBV28; no reliable D call. Looked up from germline, CDR1 is MDHEN and CDR2 is SYDVKM. Trimming removed 2 bases at V and 4 bases at J, with 9 bases between. The CDR3 is made up of 14 amino acids. This chain's CDR3 is CASSLTFQYNEQFF. DNA for the CDR3: TGTGCCAGCAGTTTAACCTTCCAGTACAATGAGCAGTTCTTC.

The table lists this clonotype with a count of one. J is TRBJ2-2 and V is TRBV19, with D unresolved. Germline CDR1 reads LNHDA; CDR2 reads SQIVND (reference sequence). This CDR3 comprises 14 residues. V gave up 6 bases and J gave up 8 bases, with 16 bases separating them. The CDR3 bases are TGTGCCAGTAGGGATCCAGCAGAGAGGGGGGAGCTGTTTTTT. This translates into CASRDPAERGELFF.

This chain uses TRBV6-6 with TRBJ2-7; 9 nucleotides agree with TRBD2. V lost 7 bases, J lost 3 bases, and 10 bases stayed unmatched. Germline lookup yields CDR1 MNHNY and CDR2 SVGAGI (reference sequence). There are 15 residues in the CDR3. The CDR3 region has the DNA TGTGCCAGCACCGACGGTCCTAGCGGGGTCTACGAGCAGTACTTC. It is translated as CASTDGPSGVYEQYF.

The chain couples TRBV10-3 to TRBJ2-4, with 11 bases fitting TRBD2. Germline-derived CDR1 and CDR2 are ENHRY and SYGVKD. The CDR3 runs 18 residues. V was pared by 3 bases and J by 0 bases, with 7 bases of the junction left unmatched. CDR3 sequence: CAISDSLAGGLAKNIQYF. The CDR3 nucleotides are TGTGCCATCAGTGACTCCCTAGCGGGAGGATTAGCCAAAAACATTCAGTACTTC.

The rearrangement links TRBV9 to TRBJ2-5; D is uncertain. This CDR3 is built from 11 residues. CDR1 is SGDLS and CDR2 is YYNGEE in the germline V gene. The V gene lost 0 bases and the J gene lost 7 bases, with 4 bases spanning the gap. The CDR3 spells CASSVGGTQYF. The DNA for the CDR3 is TGTGCCAGCAGCGTAGGAGGGACCCAGTACTTC.

The gene calls are TRBV13 and TRBJ1-3, with D uncertain. Germline V gives CDR1 PRHDT, CDR2 FYEKMQ (reference sequence). CDR3 length: 14 amino acids. V lost 2 bases, J lost 6 bases, and 11 bases lay in between. The CDR3 DNA reads TGTGCCAGCAGCTTAACAAGTGCTGAAAACACCATATATTTT. As protein: CASSLTSAENTIYF.

The CDR3 DNA reads as TGTGCCAGCAGCCCCCGCGTGGTGAGGACAGATACGCAGTATTTT. Translation: CASSPRVVRTDTQYF. The V gene is TRBV7-9, the J gene TRBJ2-3; D not resolved. Trimming shortened V by 5 bases and J by 3 bases, and 15 bases separated the two germline ends. The CDR3 runs 15 residues. CDR1 and CDR2 from the germline V gene are SEHNR and FQNEAQ (reference sequence). Full variable domain (rest looked up from reference TRBV7-9 and TRBJ2-3): DTGVSQNPRHKITKRGQNVTFRCDPISEHNRLYWYRQTLGQGPEFLTYFQNEAQLEKSRLLSDRFSAERPKGSFSTLEIQRTEQGDSAMYLCASSPRVVRTDTQYFGPGTRLTVL.

The chain carries TRBV28 and TRBJ1-6; D gene ambiguous. This CDR3 has 13 residues. The V and J ends lost 6 bases and 9 bases respectively, with 12 bases between them. Looked up from germline, CDR1 is MDHEN and CDR2 is SYDVKM. The CDR3, as DNA: TGTGCCAGCAGGCCACCCGTGGCTTCACCCCTCCACTTT. This sequence encodes CASRPPVASPLHF.